Here is one TCR beta chain with its context. The data belong to a study of T cell responses to AZD1222 COVID-19 vaccine. The CDR3 covers 13 residues. CDR1 is GTSNPN and CDR2 is SVGIG in the germline V gene (reference sequence). Germline trimming cut 5 bases from V and 13 bases from J; bases unmatched to any gene: 13. Some clones are missing from TCRdb's copy, which holds only in-frame ones; the method was immunoSEQ multiplex PCR. The profile covers 150,000 to 200,000 clones, with approximately 90% appearing a single time and under 1.2% taken by the ten largest. This receptor was taken from an adult who received the AZD1222 COVID-19 vaccine. This rearrangement joins TRBV30 to TRBJ2-1, with 8 bases fitting TRBD2. The specimen was peripheral blood, collected 28 days after the second AZD1222 dose. This CDR3 is CAWWRGGGREQFF. The CDR3 DNA reads as TGTGCCTGGTGGAGAGGCGGGGGGCGGGAACAGTTCTTC.